A selection of T cell receptor beta chains follows, all from one sample in a study of T cells after yellow fever vaccination. One entry per CDR3 protein, called by TCRdb with MiXCR from the 5' RACE reads. Here the sample spans 50,000 to 75,000 distinct CDR3 sequences, around 7% being singletons. The material was CD8+ T cells sorted from PBMCs, obtained on the day of the first yellow fever vaccination. These receptors all come from a man between 18 and 35 years old who received the YFV17D yellow fever vaccine. Both conserved end residues are part of each CDR3. D genes are given only for firm matches. The size entry is marked missing in some rows and otherwise reads once, few, many or a size class.

clone size	J gene	V gene	D gene	CDR3 DNA	CDR3 protein
many	TRBJ1-6	TRBV4-1	-	TGCGCCAGCAGCCAAGAGGGTGGTGGCCTACCCCTCCACTTT	CASSQEGGGLPLHF
many	TRBJ2-1	TRBV3-1	-	TGTGCCAGCAGCCAGACCCTGACAGTGTACAATGAGCAGTTCTTC	CASSQTLTVYNEQFF
-	TRBJ1-4	TRBV5-4	-	TGTGCCAGCAGCTTGGAGGCGGGTAATGAAAAACTGTTTTTT	CASSLEAGNEKLFF
many	TRBJ2-3	TRBV12-3/TRBV12-4	-	TGTGCCAGCAGATTAAGCGGAAATTGGGTAGGGGCAGATACGCAGTATTTT	CASRLSGNWVGADTQYF
many	TRBJ2-1	TRBV28	-	TGTGCCAGCAGTTTATCTGCAGGGGGGCATGAGCAGTTCTTC	CASSLSAGGHEQFF
many	TRBJ1-1	TRBV27	-	TGTGCCAGCAGTTTGTTGGGACTTAGTGAAGCTTTCTTT	CASSLLGLSEAFF
-	TRBJ2-3	TRBV15	-	TGTGCCACCAGCGCTGGCCCCTACACAGATACGCAGTATTTT	CATSAGPYTDTQYF
-	TRBJ2-1	TRBV4-3	-	TGCGCCAGCAGCCAAGATCGGCGTGGAGGATACAATGAGCAGTTCTTC	CASSQDRRGGYNEQFF
many	TRBJ1-4	TRBV7-9	-	TGTGCCAGCAGCTTAGTGCAGGGGCGCGGTGAAAAACTGTTTTTT	CASSLVQGRGEKLFF
many	TRBJ2-5	TRBV14	-	TGTGCCAGCAGCCAAGTATGGGAGAGGGAGACCCAGTACTTC	CASSQVWERETQYF
many	TRBJ1-4	TRBV7-2	-	TGTGCCAGCAGCCCAGGAATTAGGGTTCCTAATGAAAAACTGTTTTTT	CASSPGIRVPNEKLFF
many	TRBJ1-2	TRBV5-1	TRBD1	TGCGCCAGCAGCACTGGGGAGAGGACAGGTGATGTCTATGGCTACACCTTC	CASSTGERTGDVYGYTF
-	TRBJ2-2	TRBV12-3/TRBV12-4	TRBD1	TGTGCCAGCAGTTTAGAACAGGGGCGGGCCGGGGAGCTGTTTTTT	CASSLEQGRAGELFF
few	TRBJ1-3	TRBV20-1	-	TGCAGTGCTAGAGACCCCCGTTACTCTGGAAACACCATATATTTT	CSARDPRYSGNTIYF
-	TRBJ1-4	TRBV29-1	-	TGCAGCGTTGACAACGGGTGGGGTGAAAAACTGTTTTTT	CSVDNGWGEKLFF
few	TRBJ2-5	TRBV13	-	TGTGCCAGCAGCCCTGCTCTAGCGACTGGGGAGACCCAGTACTTC	CASSPALATGETQYF
few	TRBJ1-5	TRBV5-6	-	TGTGCCAGCAGCTTGGGGCCCAGGGACGGGAATCAGCCCCAGCATTTT	CASSLGPRDGNQPQHF
many	TRBJ2-5	TRBV4-3	TRBD2	TGCGCCAGCAGCCCCCGGGACTCGGGGGGGTACTTC	CASSPRDSGGYF
-	TRBJ1-1	TRBV11-1	-	TGTGCCAGCAGCTTAGGCCCAAGAGACATAGGTTCGAACACTGAAGCTTTCTTT	CASSLGPRDIGSNTEAFF
many	TRBJ1-2	TRBV3-1	TRBD1	TGTGCCAGCAGCCAAGAGACAGGGGTCTATGGCTACACCTTC	CASSQETGVYGYTF
many	TRBJ1-2	TRBV6-1	-	TGTGCCAGCAGTGAACACGGAAAGGACTATGGCTACACCTTC	CASSEHGKDYGYTF
-	TRBJ2-2	TRBV6-5	-	TGTGCCAGCAGTTCGGGGACCTACACCGGGGAGCTGTTTTTT	CASSSGTYTGELFF
many	TRBJ2-3	TRBV13	TRBD2	TGTGCCAGCAGCCTAAGGACTAGCGGGGGGGGCACAGATACGCAGTATTTT	CASSLRTSGGGTDTQYF
many	TRBJ2-1	TRBV29-1	-	TGCAGCTCGATACGGGGGACCTACAATGAGCAGTTCTTC	CSSIRGTYNEQFF
-	TRBJ2-7	TRBV20-1	TRBD2	TGCAGTGCTAGAGATCCTAGCGGGGGGGACCTCTACGAGCAGTACTTC	CSARDPSGGDLYEQYF
many	TRBJ2-7	TRBV4-1	-	TGCGCCAGCAGCCAAGGGAGTACCTACGAGCAGTACTTC	CASSQGSTYEQYF
few	TRBJ2-4	TRBV7-8	-	TGTGCCAGCAGCTTAGGGGGGGATCCCATTCAGTACTTC	CASSLGGDPIQYF
few	TRBJ2-2	TRBV5-4	-	TGTGCCAGCAGCTTGGGGGTCGCCACCGGGGAGCTGTTTTTT	CASSLGVATGELFF
few	TRBJ2-1	TRBV12-3/TRBV12-4	TRBD2	TGTGCCAGCAGTTTAGCTAGACTAGCGGGGGGGTCCGGAGATGAGCAGTTCTTC	CASSLARLAGGSGDEQFF
many	TRBJ2-5	TRBV27	TRBD2	TGTGCCAGCAGTTTAAAAGGGGGACTAGCGGGGTATGTGGAGACCCAGTACTTC	CASSLKGGLAGYVETQYF
-	TRBJ2-1	TRBV7-6	-	TGTGCCAGCAGCCTCCTTGGCAGGAACTCCTACAATGAGCAGTTCTTC	CASSLLGRNSYNEQFF
few	TRBJ1-6	TRBV9	-	TGTGCCAGCAGCGTAGCAAAACAGGATTCACCCCTCCACTTT	CASSVAKQDSPLHF
many	TRBJ2-3	TRBV7-2	-	TGTGCCAGCAGCTTAATGGTAGCCCCTAGCACAGATACGCAGTATTTT	CASSLMVAPSTDTQYF
many	TRBJ2-3	TRBV7-9	-	TGTGCCAGCAGTCTTAAGACAGATACGCAGTATTTT	CASSLKTDTQYF
-	TRBJ1-1	TRBV10-3	-	TGTGCCATCAGTCCCGGGGTCTCCGGGGGCGAAGCTTTCTTT	CAISPGVSGGEAFF
-	TRBJ1-1	TRBV6-5	-	TGTGCCAGCAGTTACTCGACTCCGGCAGGGGAAGCTTTCTTT	CASSYSTPAGEAFF
many	TRBJ2-7	TRBV7-3	-	TGTGCCAGCAGCTTAGGGGTTTCCTACGAGCAGTACTTC	CASSLGVSYEQYF
-	TRBJ1-1	TRBV12-3/TRBV12-4	-	TGTGCCAGCACAGGGGCATTGGGGGTGTACACTGAAGCTTTCTTT	CASTGALGVYTEAFF
many	TRBJ2-1	TRBV14	-	TGTGCCAGCAGCCAAGAATTACAGGGACTTTACAATGAGCAGTTCTTC	CASSQELQGLYNEQFF
-	TRBJ2-1	TRBV20-1	TRBD1	TGCAGTGCTGTCTGGGACAGGAGCTACAATGAGCAGTTCTTC	CSAVWDRSYNEQFF
few	TRBJ1-2	TRBV4-2	TRBD1	TGTGCCAGCAGCCAAGTCCTGGGACAGGGAGGGGATGGCTACACCTTC	CASSQVLGQGGDGYTF
-	TRBJ2-3	TRBV7-8	-	TGTGCCAGCAGCCTAGGGAAAGATACGCAGTATTTT	CASSLGKDTQYF
few	TRBJ2-3	TRBV29-1	TRBD2	TGCAGCGCTAACGGACTAGCGGGTGCCGGCACAGATACGCAGTATTTT	CSANGLAGAGTDTQYF
few	TRBJ2-1	TRBV11-2	-	TGTGCCAGCAGCTTAGGCGGGGTCGGTGAGCAGTTCTTC	CASSLGGVGEQFF
medium-sized	TRBJ1-3	TRBV28	-	TGTGCCAGCAGTCCCCGCTTCTATCAAGGGGCTGGAAACACCATATATTTT	CASSPRFYQGAGNTIYF
many	TRBJ2-5	TRBV4-3	TRBD2	TGCGCCAGCAGCCAAGATGAATTAGCGGGGGTTCAAGAGACCCAGTACTTC	CASSQDELAGVQETQYF
few	TRBJ2-1	TRBV20-1	-	TGCAGTGCTTTTGCTTATAGCTCCTACAATGAGCAGTTCTTC	CSAFAYSSYNEQFF
few	TRBJ2-1	TRBV19	TRBD2	TGTGCCAGTACTCTCCGGGGGGGCCAAAATGAGCAGTTCTTC	CASTLRGGQNEQFF
few	TRBJ2-1	TRBV11-2	TRBD2	TGTGCCAGCAGCTTAGAGTCTAGCGGGGGGCTAAATGAGCAGTTCTTC	CASSLESSGGLNEQFF
-	TRBJ2-1	TRBV4-3	-	TGCGCCAGCAGCCAAGTGGGAATAGCGGACAATGAGCAGTTCTTC	CASSQVGIADNEQFF
many	TRBJ2-1	TRBV6-2/TRBV6-3	-	TGTGCCAGCAGGCTACCCCTTATGAACGACAATGAGCAGTTCTTC	CASRLPLMNDNEQFF
many	TRBJ1-1	TRBV20-1	-	TGCAGTGCTAGAGTGTCGTGGTCCCACCCGGCTGAAGCTTTCTTT	CSARVSWSHPAEAFF
many	TRBJ1-1	TRBV7-9	-	TGTGCCAGCAGCGACTTGAACACTGAAGCTTTCTTT	CASSDLNTEAFF
-	TRBJ2-7	TRBV4-1	TRBD1	TGCGCCAGCAGCCGACGACAGGGGGCATTGTACGAGCAGTACTTC	CASSRRQGALYEQYF